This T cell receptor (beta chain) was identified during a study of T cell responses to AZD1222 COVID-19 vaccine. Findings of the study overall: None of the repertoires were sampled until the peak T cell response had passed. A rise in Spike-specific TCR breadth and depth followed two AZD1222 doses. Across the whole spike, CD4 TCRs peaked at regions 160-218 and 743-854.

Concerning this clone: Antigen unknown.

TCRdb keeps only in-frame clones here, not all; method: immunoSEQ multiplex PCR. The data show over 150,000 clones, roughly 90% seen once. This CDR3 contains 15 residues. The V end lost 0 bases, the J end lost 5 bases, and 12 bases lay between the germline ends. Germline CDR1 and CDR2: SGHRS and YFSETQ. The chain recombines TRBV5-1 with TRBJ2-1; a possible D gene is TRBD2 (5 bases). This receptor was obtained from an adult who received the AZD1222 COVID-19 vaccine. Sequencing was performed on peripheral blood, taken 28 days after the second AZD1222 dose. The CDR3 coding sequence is TGCGCCAGCAGCTTGGACGCCGGGGTTCACAATGAGCAGTTCTTC. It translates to CASSLDAGVHNEQFF.